The next 9 T cell receptor beta chains were all read from a single sample in a study of cytomegalovirus exposure and HLA in healthy donors (dated by TCRdb to about 2017). The receptor library was made with the immunoSEQ multiplex PCR assay. The multiplex PCR relied on a mix of 60 forward primers for TCR Vbeta segments and 13 reverse primers for TCR Jbeta segments. Here the immuneACCESS table is served through TCRdb, limited to in-frame sequences with V and J called. Missing clones are a known gap in these copies; in checked studies unresolved V genes cover under half, and the rest lacks a known reason. This sample has about 150,000 clones in its table, and over 60% of those were observed once. The ten largest make up over 5% of the sample. Sequencing was performed on PBMCs. These receptors were taken from a woman aged 55-70 years in good health and CMV-seronegative.

The CDR3 region is CASSTRTSLATNTGELFF. The CDR3 bases are TGCGCCAGCAGCACGCGAACCTCACTAGCGACGAACACCGGGGAGCTGTTTTTT. The V call is TRBV5-1, the J call TRBJ2-2; 7 nucleotides line up with TRBD2. CDR3 length equals 18 residues. V gave up 4 bases and J gave up 0 bases; unmatched junction bases: 12. CDR1 is SGHRS, CDR2 YFSETQ, per germline.

On this clone itself: One end of the junction is discordant with germline, which a read error may explain. The chain links TRBV7-9 to TRBJ1-5; 7 bases are shared with TRBD1. Germline V gene sequence: CDR1 SEHNR, CDR2 FQNEAQ (reference sequence). There are 16 residues in the CDR3. CDR3 sequence: CSSSLDAGGMGQPQHF. In DNA form, the CDR3 reads TGTTCCAGCAGCTTAGATGCAGGGGGTATGGGTCAGCCCCAGCATTTT.

In its sample, this clone was seen a few times. J is TRBJ2-2 and V is TRBV19; 11 bases fit TRBD1. Germline V CDR1 and CDR2: LNHDA, SQIVND (reference sequence). Germline trimming cut 7 bases from V and 6 bases from J; bases unmatched to any gene: 10. The length of the CDR3 is 16 residues. Here the CDR3 DNA reads TGTGCCAGTACCCCAACCCGGGACAGGGGGGCCGGGGAGCTGTTTTTT. Its translation: CASTPTRDRGAGELFF.

J is TRBJ1-2 and V is TRBV7-5; the table calls TRBD1, which could not be checked here. TRBV7-5 counts as a pseudogene. The CDR3 contains 14 residues. The CDR3 is CVRSLPEGAYGYTF. The CDR3 DNA follows: TGTGTCAGAAGCCTACCTGAAGGGGCCTATGGCTACACCTTC.

The V gene is TRBV6-5, the J gene TRBJ1-3, with a weak D call TRBD1 (5 bases). CDR1 is MNHEY and CDR2 is SVGAGI in the germline V gene. The V end lost 0 bases, the J end lost 3 bases, and 6 bases lay between the germline ends. The CDR3 is 14 residues long. The CDR3 here is CASSYSGDGNTIYF. CDR3 bases: TGTGCCAGCAGTTACTCAGGGGATGGAAACACCATATATTTT.

CDR3 sequence (DNA): TGTGCCAGCACTTATATAGCGCGAGAGACCCAGTACTTC. It translates to CASTYIARETQYF. V and J are TRBV7-2 and TRBJ2-5; a weak D match, TRBD2 (5 bases). Germline lookup yields CDR1 SGHTA and CDR2 FQGNSA. The V and J ends lost 7 bases and 4 bases respectively, with 13 bases between them. The length of the CDR3 is 13 residues.

The sample holds a few counts of this clone. The chain couples TRBV19 to TRBJ2-7; 8 bases line up with TRBD1. The CDR3 consists of 14 residues. CDR1 is LNHDA and CDR2 is SQIVND in the germline V gene (reference sequence). The J segment lost 3 bases and the V segment lost 5 bases, leaving 6 bases of the junction unmatched. The CDR3, as DNA: TGTGCCAGTAGTGTGGACAGGGCAGGCTACGAGCAGTACTTC. It specifies CASSVDRAGYEQYF. Drawing the rest from reference TRBV19 and TRBJ2-7, the complete variable domain is DGGITQSPKYLFRKEGQNVTLSCEQNLNHDAMYWYRQDPGQGLRLIYYSQIVNDFQKGDIAEGYSVSREKKESFPLTVTSAQKNPTAFYLCASSVDRAGYEQYFGPGTRLTVT.

The chain recombines TRBV9 with TRBJ1-1, with D possibly TRBD1 on 6 matching bases. The V end was cut by 4 bases, the J end by 0 bases, with 10 bases between. The germline V gene encodes CDR1 SGDLS and CDR2 YYNGEE. There are 14 residues in the CDR3. CDR3 residues: CASSKGGVNTEAFF. CDR3 nucleotides: TGTGCCAGCAGCAAAGGGGGGGTGAACACTGAAGCTTTCTTT.

The chain's CDR3 is CASSPSGSSSYNEQFF. DNA of the CDR3: TGTGCCAGCAGCCCTAGCGGGAGTAGCTCCTACAATGAGCAGTTCTTC. The chain recombines TRBV28 with TRBJ2-1, with TRBD2 identical over 10 bases. Germline CDR1 MDHEN, CDR2 SYDVKM. V shed 6 bases and J 0 bases; nucleotides not matched to a gene: 5. The CDR3 has 16 residues. Supplemented by reference TRBV28 and TRBJ2-1, the full variable domain reads DVKVTQSSRYLVKRTGEKVFLECVQDMDHENMFWYRQDPGLGLRLIYFSYDVKMKEKGDIPEGYSVSREKKERFSLILESASTNQTSMYLCASSPSGSSSYNEQFFGPGTRLTVL.